Listed here are 2 T cell receptor beta chains from one sample, sequenced in a study of PD-1 blockade in classical Hodgkin lymphoma. Relapses following autologous stem cell transplantation were seen in all patients, with brentuximab vedotin exposure varying. Clones were read by immunoSEQ multiplex PCR, and TCRdb kept only the in-frame ones, dropping some. The sample records under 70,000 clones, about two thirds being singletons. The source material was peripheral blood mononuclear cells (PBMCs), sampled before the second cycle of nivolumab. These TCRs come from a human donor with classical Hodgkin lymphoma.

The chain links TRBV27 to TRBJ1-1; tentatively, D is TRBD1 (5 bases). CDR1 is MNHEY, CDR2 SMNVEV, per germline (reference sequence). This CDR3 has 14 residues. V lost 3 bases, J lost 0 bases, and 8 bases lay in between. This CDR3 reads CASSFEGLNTEAFF. The DNA of the CDR3 is TGTGCCAGCAGTTTCGAGGGACTGAACACTGAAGCTTTCTTT.

The chain recombines TRBV27 with TRBJ1-4, with D possibly matching TRBD1 (5 bases). V lost 4 bases and J lost 3, with 12 bases in between. The CDR3 totals 15 residues. CDR1 and CDR2 (germline): MNHEY, SMNVEV (reference sequence). The CDR3 reads CASSSQGGSNEKLFF. Here the CDR3 DNA reads TGTGCCAGCAGTTCTCAGGGAGGGTCTAATGAAAAACTGTTTTTT. The full variable domain, its missing parts supplied by reference TRBV27 and TRBJ1-4, is EAQVTQNPRYLITVTGKKLTVTCSQNMNHEYMSWYRQDPGLGLRQIYYSMNVEVTDKGDVPEGYKVSRKEKRNFPLILESPSPNQTSLYFCASSSQGGSNEKLFFGSGTQLSVL.